A single sample is the source of the 14 T cell receptor beta chains below, sequenced in a study of blood T cell repertoires in COVID-19. Sequencing was performed with immunoSEQ multiplex PCR; in TCRdb, only in-frame clones are kept and a portion is missing. The data contain approximately 390,000 clones, around 87% of them singletons. The specimen was peripheral blood. These TCRs come from a woman between 55 and 75 years old with COVID-19, enrolled during active disease.

This chain joins TRBV7-9 and TRBJ2-7; 8 bases align to TRBD2. V was pared by 4 bases and J by 2 bases, with 4 bases of the junction left unmatched. There are 14 residues in the CDR3. Germline CDR1 reads SEHNR; CDR2 reads FQNEAQ (reference sequence). CDR3 nucleotide sequence: TGTGCCAGCAGCTCGGGACTAGTAGCCTACGAGCAGTACTTC. This translates into CASSSGLVAYEQYF.

The chain recombines TRBV27 with TRBJ1-2, with 7 bases matching TRBD1. This CDR3 has 14 amino acids. In germline, CDR1 is MNHEY, CDR2 SMNVEV (reference sequence). V lost 5 bases and J lost 8; bases outside the gene matches: 11. The CDR3 nucleotides read TGTGCCAGCAGTCAGGTCAGGGGGAAAGAAGGCTACACCTTC. Its protein is CASSQVRGKEGYTF.

The gene calls are TRBV7-9 and TRBJ1-2; a possible D gene is TRBD1 (6 bases). The germline gives CDR1 SEHNR, CDR2 FQNEAQ (reference sequence). The CDR3 is 12 residues long. The V end lost 3 bases, the J end lost 14 bases, and 16 bases lay between the germline ends. CDR3: CASSFIWDTITF. The CDR3 bases are TGTGCCAGCAGCTTCATATGGGACACAATAACCTTC. The complete variable domain, with remaining parts taken from reference TRBV7-9 and TRBJ1-2, reads DTGVSQNPRHKITKRGQNVTFRCDPISEHNRLYWYRQTLGQGPEFLTYFQNEAQLEKSRLLSDRFSAERPKGSFSTLEIQRTEQGDSAMYLCASSFIWDTITFGSGTRLTVV.

The V call is TRBV6-6, the J call TRBJ2-2, with 10 bases fitting TRBD1. CDR3 length: 16 residues. The junction had 8 bases not matched to a gene; V was cut back by 6 bases and J by 4 bases. The germline V gene has CDR1 MNHNY and CDR2 SVGAGI (reference sequence). The CDR3 spells CASRADRGRSTGELFF. DNA for the CDR3: TGTGCCAGCAGGGCAGACAGGGGGCGAAGCACCGGGGAGCTGTTTTTT.

This chain links TRBV18 with TRBJ1-2; 8 nucleotides match TRBD1. Germline V gives CDR1 KGHSH, CDR2 LQKENI. CDR3 length equals 15 residues. V gave up 5 bases and J gave up 0 bases; unmatched junction bases: 5. CDR3 sequence reads: CASSLQGVPNYGYTF. As DNA, the CDR3 is TGTGCCAGCTCATTACAGGGGGTTCCTAACTATGGCTACACCTTC.

This chain uses TRBV13 with TRBJ1-2, with D maybe TRBD1 (5 bases). The germline V and J ends were trimmed by 3 bases and 8 bases, with 10 bases remaining between them. Per germline, CDR1 PRHDT and CDR2 FYEKMQ (reference sequence). This CDR3 region has 12 residues. The CDR3 bases are TGTGCCAGCAGCTTGGCAGGGTGGGGCTACACCTTC. It specifies CASSLAGWGYTF.

This chain uses TRBV7-8 with TRBJ1-1, with TRBD1 identical over 11 bases. The germline gives CDR1 SGHVS, CDR2 FQNEAQ. The CDR3 has 13 amino acids. V gave up 5 bases and J gave up 5 bases; unmatched junction bases: 1. DNA for the CDR3: TGTGCCAGCAGCAGGGACAGGGGGACTGAAGCTTTCTTT. Translation gives CASSRDRGTEAFF.

The V and J genes are TRBV25-1 and TRBJ1-1; D is unclear. Between the trimmed V and J ends, which lost 1 base and 1 base, there was a span of 7 bases. The CDR3 is 14 amino acids. The germline gives CDR1 MGHDK, CDR2 SYGVNS. In nucleotides, the CDR3 is TGTGCCAGCAGTGAATCCCCCGGGAACACTGAAGCTTTCTTT. Amino acid sequence: CASSESPGNTEAFF.

The CDR3 loop reads CASSPGTSGNEQFF. In DNA form, the CDR3 reads TGTGCCAGCAGCCCGGGGACTAGCGGCAATGAGCAGTTCTTC. V is TRBV7-3 and J is TRBJ2-1; 11 bases map to TRBD2. Per the germline V gene, CDR1 is SGHTA and CDR2 is FQGTGA. V trimming: 5 bases; J trimming: 6 bases; junction bases outside the gene matches: 3. This CDR3 spans 14 amino acids.

V and J are TRBV6-5 and TRBJ2-1, with 10 positions matching TRBD2. Trimming took 7 bases from V and 6 from J; bases not matched to a gene: 6. The CDR3 loop spans 14 amino acids. Germline CDR1 reads MNHEY; CDR2 reads SVGAGI. The CDR3 protein is CASNPGLAFNEQFF. The CDR3 DNA reads TGTGCCAGCAATCCGGGACTAGCGTTCAATGAGCAGTTCTTC.

This chain connects TRBV3-1 (or the pseudogene TRBV3-2) to TRBJ1-1; 11 bases are a match to TRBD1. The junction had 10 bases not matched to a gene; V was cut back by 3 bases and J by 4 bases. This CDR3 contains 17 residues. Germline V gene sequence: CDR1 LGHDT, CDR2 YNNKEL (reference sequence). CDR3 in amino acids: CASSQGQGGGTSTEAFF. The CDR3 nucleotides are TGTGCCAGCAGCCAGGGACAGGGGGGAGGGACGAGCACTGAAGCTTTCTTT.

This rearrangement joins TRBV3-1 (or the pseudogene TRBV3-2) to TRBJ2-3; perhaps TRBD2 as D (7 bases). The CDR3 runs 16 residues. With 0 bases removed from V and 3 bases from J, the gap between germline ends came to 13 bases. Germline CDR1 LGHDT, CDR2 YNNKEL (reference sequence). The CDR3 DNA follows: TGTGCCAGCAGCCAAGACGGGGGGCCCGAGACAGATACGCAGTATTTT. It is translated as CASSQDGGPETDTQYF.

V is TRBV7-2 and J is TRBJ2-3, with D maybe TRBD2 (6 bases). V was trimmed by 5 bases and J by 0 bases, leaving 12 bases between them. The CDR3 loop spans 15 amino acids. The V gene's germline CDR1 is SGHTA and CDR2 FQGNSA. The CDR3: CASSEGLQSTDTQYF. The CDR3 DNA reads as TGTGCCAGCAGCGAGGGACTCCAGAGCACAGATACGCAGTATTTT.

The V call is TRBV28, the J call TRBJ2-7; the match to TRBD2 covers 7 bases. The CDR3 totals 12 residues. Germline V CDR1 and CDR2: MDHEN, SYDVKM. The V segment lost 4 bases and the J segment 4 bases; nucleotides outside the gene matches: 1. CDR3 protein: CASSSGGYEQYF. CDR3 coding DNA: TGTGCCAGCAGTTCGGGGGGATACGAGCAGTACTTC.